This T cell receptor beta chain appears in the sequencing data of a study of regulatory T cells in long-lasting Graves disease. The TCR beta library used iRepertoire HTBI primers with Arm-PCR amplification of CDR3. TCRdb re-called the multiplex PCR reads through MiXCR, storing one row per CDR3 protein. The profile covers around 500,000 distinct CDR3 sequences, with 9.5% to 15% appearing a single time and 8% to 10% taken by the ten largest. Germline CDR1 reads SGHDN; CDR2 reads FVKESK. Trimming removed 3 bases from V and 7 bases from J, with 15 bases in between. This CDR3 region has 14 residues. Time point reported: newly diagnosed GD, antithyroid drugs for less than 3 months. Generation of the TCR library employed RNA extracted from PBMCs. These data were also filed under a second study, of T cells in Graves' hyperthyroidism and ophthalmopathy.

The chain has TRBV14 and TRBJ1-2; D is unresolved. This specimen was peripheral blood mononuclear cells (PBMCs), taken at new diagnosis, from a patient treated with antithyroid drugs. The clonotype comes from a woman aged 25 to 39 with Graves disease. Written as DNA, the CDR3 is TGTGCCAGCAGCCATTATGGTGGGGAATTTGGCTACACCTTC. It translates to CASSHYGGEFGYTF.